This entry is about one T cell receptor (beta chain). This entry is derived from a study of CD8+ T cells in alopecia areata. The CDR3 consists of 13 residues. Germline assignment: CDR1 SGHAT and CDR2 FQNNGV. V dropped 4 bases and J dropped 4; count of bases not matched to a gene: 2. Investigators isolated RNA and reverse transcribed it into cDNA to act as the sequencing template. TCRdb's table, derived via immunoSEQ multiplex PCR, lists solely in-frame clones and lacks some. The sample holds about 180,000 clones, around 63% seen once. V is TRBV11-2 and J is TRBJ2-5; 8 bases are a match to TRBD1. The input for sequencing was CD4+ T cells sorted from blood, taken at week 0. This clonotype was obtained from a human donor with alopecia areata. For the CDR3, the DNA is TGTGCCAGCAGCTCACAGGGGGGAGAGACCCAGTACTTC. This encodes CASSSQGGETQYF.